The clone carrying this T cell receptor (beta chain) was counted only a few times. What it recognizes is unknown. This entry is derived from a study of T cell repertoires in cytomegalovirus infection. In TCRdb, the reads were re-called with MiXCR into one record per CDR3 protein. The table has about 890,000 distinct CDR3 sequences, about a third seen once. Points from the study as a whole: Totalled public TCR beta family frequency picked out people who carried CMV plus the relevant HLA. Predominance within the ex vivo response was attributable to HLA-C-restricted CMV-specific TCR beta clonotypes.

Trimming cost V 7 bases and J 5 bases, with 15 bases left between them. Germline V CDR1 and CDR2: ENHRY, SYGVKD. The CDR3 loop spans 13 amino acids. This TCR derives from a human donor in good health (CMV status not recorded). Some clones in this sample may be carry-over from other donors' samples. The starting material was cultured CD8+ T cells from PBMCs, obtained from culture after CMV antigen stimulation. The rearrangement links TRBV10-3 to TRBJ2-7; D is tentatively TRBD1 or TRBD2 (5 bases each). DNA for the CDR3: TGTGCCATCAAGACGGGACCAAACCACGAGCAGTACTTC. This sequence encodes CAIKTGPNHEQYF.